The rows below give T cell receptor beta chains drawn from one sample of a study of blood T cells in healthy people across ages. Via MiXCR, TCRdb re-called the 5' RACE reads, giving one row per CDR3 protein. The repertoire consists of some 1,800,000 distinct CDR3 sequences, with roughly two fifths occurring once and the leading ten covering around 23%. Input material: blood. The receptors come from a human donor in good health. Each CDR3 is given with its conserved first and last residue. The D gene is left open where the match is weak. Rows may omit the clone size; those that give it use once, few, many or a size class.

d_call: TRBD2
j_call: TRBJ2-5
v_call: TRBV13
clone_size: .
cdr3_aa: CASTEAGGPGTQYF
cdr3_nt: TGTGCCAGCACTGAAGCGGGGGGGCCAGGGACCCAGTACTTC

d_call: .
j_call: TRBJ2-5
v_call: TRBV20-1
clone_size: .
cdr3_aa: CSARDVRKETQYF
cdr3_nt: TGCAGTGCTAGAGATGTCCGTAAAGAGACCCAGTACTTC

d_call: TRBD1
j_call: TRBJ2-5
v_call: TRBV29-1
clone_size: few
cdr3_aa: CSVEVEWDRDTRDQETQYF
cdr3_nt: TGCAGCGTTGAAGTGGAATGGGACAGGGATACTAGAGACCAAGAGACCCAGTACTTC

d_call: .
j_call: TRBJ2-7
v_call: TRBV28
clone_size: .
cdr3_aa: CASSPPGVQGDEQYF
cdr3_nt: TGTGCCAGCAGTCCCCCGGGGGTGCAGGGAGACGAGCAGTACTTC

d_call: .
j_call: TRBJ1-4
v_call: TRBV7-9
clone_size: .
cdr3_aa: CASTFGLTGLGAGEKLFF
cdr3_nt: TGTGCCAGCACCTTCGGGCTAACAGGGCTCGGCGCAGGTGAAAAACTGTTTTTT

d_call: TRBD1
j_call: TRBJ1-2
v_call: TRBV6-2/TRBV6-3
clone_size: .
cdr3_aa: CASSYTRDRPNYGYTF
cdr3_nt: TGTGCCAGCAGTTACACGCGGGACAGACCAAACTATGGCTACACCTTC

d_call: TRBD1
j_call: TRBJ1-1
v_call: TRBV18
clone_size: .
cdr3_aa: CASSQYRDRVSEAFF
cdr3_nt: TGTGCCAGCTCACAGTACCGGGACAGGGTATCTGAAGCTTTCTTT

d_call: .
j_call: TRBJ2-5
v_call: TRBV20-1
clone_size: .
cdr3_aa: CSGFPGQETQYF
cdr3_nt: TGCAGTGGCTTCCCGGGGCAAGAGACCCAGTACTTC

d_call: .
j_call: TRBJ1-5
v_call: TRBV28
clone_size: .
cdr3_aa: CASSLGGAGRPQHF
cdr3_nt: TGTGCCAGCAGTTTAGGGGGCGCGGGTCGGCCCCAGCATTTT

d_call: .
j_call: TRBJ2-3
v_call: TRBV10-3
clone_size: .
cdr3_aa: CAISKTGAGKTDTQYF
cdr3_nt: TGTGCCATCAGTAAAACCGGGGCAGGGAAAACCGATACGCAGTATTTT

d_call: .
j_call: TRBJ2-1
v_call: TRBV7-2
clone_size: many
cdr3_aa: CASSLVVGPYNEQFF
cdr3_nt: TGTGCCAGCAGCTTGGTCGTTGGGCCATACAATGAGCAGTTCTTC

d_call: .
j_call: TRBJ1-4
v_call: TRBV29-1
clone_size: .
cdr3_aa: CSVFLFGGSEKRFF
cdr3_nt: TGCAGCGTTTTTCTTTTTGGGGGGAGTGAAAAACGGTTTTTT

d_call: TRBD1
j_call: TRBJ1-2
v_call: TRBV4-3
clone_size: .
cdr3_aa: CASSQERGRGYGYTF
cdr3_nt: TGCGCCAGCAGCCAAGAGAGGGGGCGAGGCTATGGCTACACCTTC

d_call: TRBD1
j_call: TRBJ1-4
v_call: TRBV4-3
clone_size: few
cdr3_aa: CASSQPRTGYEKLFF
cdr3_nt: TGCGCCAGCAGCCAACCCAGGACAGGGTACGAAAAACTGTTTTTT

d_call: TRBD1
j_call: TRBJ1-1
v_call: TRBV7-2
clone_size: .
cdr3_aa: CASSPQTGMYTEAFF
cdr3_nt: TGTGCCAGCAGCCCTCAGACAGGGATGTACACTGAAGCTTTCTTT

d_call: .
j_call: TRBJ2-2
v_call: TRBV4-1
clone_size: few
cdr3_aa: CASSLPAPSGELFF
cdr3_nt: TGCGCCAGCAGCCTACCCGCTCCCTCTGGGGAGCTGTTTTTT

d_call: TRBD1
j_call: TRBJ1-2
v_call: TRBV27
clone_size: .
cdr3_aa: CASFQLQGVFGYTF
cdr3_nt: TGTGCCAGCTTCCAACTACAGGGGGTTTTTGGCTACACCTTC

d_call: .
j_call: TRBJ1-1
v_call: TRBV10-3
clone_size: .
cdr3_aa: CAIMANTEAFF
cdr3_nt: TGTGCCATCATGGCGAACACTGAAGCTTTCTTT

d_call: TRBD2
j_call: TRBJ2-4
v_call: TRBV5-5
clone_size: few
cdr3_aa: CASSPGPGGSLAKNIQYF
cdr3_nt: TGTGCCAGCAGCCCCGGACCCGGCGGGAGTCTGGCCAAAAACATTCAGTACTTC

d_call: .
j_call: TRBJ2-1
v_call: TRBV20-1
clone_size: .
cdr3_aa: CSARPGATSSYSEQFF
cdr3_nt: TGCAGTGCTAGACCAGGGGCGACTAGCTCCTACAGTGAGCAGTTCTTC

d_call: .
j_call: TRBJ2-5
v_call: TRBV11-2
clone_size: few
cdr3_aa: CASSFTNTDNEQYF
cdr3_nt: TGTGCCAGCAGCTTCACCAATACAGACAATGAGCAGTACTTC

d_call: TRBD2
j_call: TRBJ2-7
v_call: TRBV3-1
clone_size: .
cdr3_aa: CASSPGLAGEESYEQYF
cdr3_nt: TGTGCCAGCAGCCCGGGACTAGCGGGGGAAGAATCCTACGAGCAGTACTTC

d_call: .
j_call: TRBJ2-6
v_call: TRBV11-1
clone_size: .
cdr3_aa: CASSPPIGANVLTF
cdr3_nt: TGTGCCAGCAGCCCTCCCATTGGGGCCAACGTCCTGACTTTC

d_call: TRBD2
j_call: TRBJ2-5
v_call: TRBV9
clone_size: .
cdr3_aa: CGSSPQPSSGPPYNEQYF
cdr3_nt: TGTGGCAGCAGCCCGCAACCTTCTAGCGGGCCCCCCTACAATGAGCAGTACTTC

d_call: .
j_call: TRBJ2-5
v_call: TRBV5-5
clone_size: .
cdr3_aa: CASSSGFPQETQYF
cdr3_nt: TGTGCCAGCAGCTCCGGGTTCCCCCAAGAGACCCAGTACTTC

d_call: .
j_call: TRBJ1-1
v_call: TRBV5-1
clone_size: many
cdr3_aa: CASSPDLNTEAFF
cdr3_nt: TGTGCCAGCAGTCCTGACCTGAACACTGAAGCTTTCTTT

d_call: .
j_call: TRBJ2-1
v_call: TRBV11-2
clone_size: few
cdr3_aa: CASSLVGNTYNEQFF
cdr3_nt: TGTGCCAGCAGCTTAGTTGGTAACACCTACAATGAGCAGTTCTTC

d_call: TRBD1
j_call: TRBJ1-1
v_call: TRBV7-8
clone_size: few
cdr3_aa: CASSWTGRTEAFF
cdr3_nt: TGTGCCAGCAGCTGGACAGGGAGGACTGAAGCTTTCTTT